This T cell receptor beta chain was obtained from a study of T cells in localized non-small cell lung cancer. Findings and limits, study-wide: Median around 62 top-100 tumor clones were shared with paired adjacent lung. Peak T cell clonality was found in uninvolved adjacent lung, exceeding tumor.

Here immunoSEQ multiplex PCR was the method, and the copy in TCRdb shows in-frame clones only, minus some. The sample has 8,000 or so clones, about 93% seen once. CDR1 SEHNR and CDR2 FQNEAQ come from the germline V gene (reference sequence). CDR3 size: 18 residues. Trimming shortened V by 4 bases and J by 0 bases, and 16 bases separated the two germline ends. Regarding this clone: Its antigen is unknown.

V and J are TRBV7-9 and TRBJ1-6; D is unresolved. The specimen comprised peripheral blood, sampled before any cancer treatment. This clonotype was obtained from a woman aged 35-70 years with stage I lung adenocarcinoma. The CDR3 spells CASSSRFEISSYNSPLHF. CDR3 sequence (DNA): TGTGCCAGCAGCTCCCGCTTCGAGATCAGCTCCTATAATTCACCCCTCCACTTT. The variable domain in full, with the rest retrieved from reference TRBV7-9 and TRBJ1-6, is DTGVSQNPRHKITKRGQNVTFRCDPISEHNRLYWYRQTLGQGPEFLTYFQNEAQLEKSRLLSDRFSAERPKGSFSTLEIQRTEQGDSAMYLCASSSRFEISSYNSPLHFGNGTRLTVT.